A selection of T cell receptor beta chains follows, all from one sample in a study of follicular helper T cells after annual influenza vaccination. This table comes from immunoSEQ multiplex PCR, and its TCRdb copy is limited to in-frame clones, with some not included. This table has about 10,000 clones, approximately 83% appearing once. The source material was CXCR5- memory CD4+ T cells sorted from blood, sampled 7 days after influenza vaccination. Receptors were obtained from an adult who received the influenza vaccine. CDR3s include the opening cysteine and the closing phenylalanine or tryptophan. The order of the fields is J gene, V gene, clone size, CDR3 protein. Clone size is stated in some rows and not others, as once, few, many or a class when expanded.

J gene: TRBJ2-6
V gene: TRBV4-2
clone size: -
CDR3 protein: CASSQEGGQVSGANVLTF

J gene: TRBJ2-2
V gene: TRBV5-1
clone size: -
CDR3 protein: CASSADLGGGELFF

J gene: TRBJ1-1
V gene: TRBV6-1
clone size: -
CDR3 protein: CASVSSERKAFF

J gene: TRBJ1-1
V gene: TRBV7-2
clone size: -
CDR3 protein: CASGGTANTEAFF

J gene: TRBJ2-7
V gene: TRBV11-2
clone size: few
CDR3 protein: CASSPIPGKGYEQYF

J gene: TRBJ2-3
V gene: TRBV7-9
clone size: -
CDR3 protein: CASSSGLAGGTDTQYF

J gene: TRBJ1-4
V gene: TRBV2
clone size: -
CDR3 protein: CASERIGATNEKLFF

J gene: TRBJ1-2
V gene: TRBV10-3
clone size: -
CDR3 protein: CAISDTGGSRGYTF

J gene: TRBJ1-5
V gene: TRBV6-1
clone size: -
CDR3 protein: CASSEAPWEPQHF

J gene: TRBJ1-2
V gene: TRBV5-1
clone size: -
CDR3 protein: CASSSTGRDYGYTF

J gene: TRBJ1-2
V gene: TRBV29-1
clone size: few
CDR3 protein: CSSGRGDGYTF

J gene: TRBJ1-1
V gene: TRBV28
clone size: -
CDR3 protein: CASSVNTEAFF

J gene: TRBJ1-3
V gene: TRBV19
clone size: few
CDR3 protein: CASTTELSGNTIYF

J gene: TRBJ1-2
V gene: TRBV28
clone size: once
CDR3 protein: CASSLPGQGQYGYTF

J gene: TRBJ2-3
V gene: TRBV29-1
clone size: -
CDR3 protein: CSSSPGVSTDTQYF

J gene: TRBJ2-2
V gene: TRBV9
clone size: -
CDR3 protein: CASSARMVGELFF

J gene: TRBJ2-7
V gene: TRBV14
clone size: -
CDR3 protein: CASSPLGGWAYEQYF

J gene: TRBJ1-2
V gene: TRBV6-5
clone size: -
CDR3 protein: CASTRTGRHYGYTF

J gene: TRBJ2-1
V gene: TRBV15
clone size: few
CDR3 protein: CATSRGGGRAGGNEQFF

J gene: TRBJ2-2
V gene: TRBV30
clone size: once
CDR3 protein: CAWSVGALGTGELFF

J gene: TRBJ2-1
V gene: TRBV19
clone size: -
CDR3 protein: CASNPAGYSDEQFF

J gene: TRBJ2-3
V gene: TRBV27
clone size: -
CDR3 protein: CASSPTGGTYTDTQYF

J gene: TRBJ2-3
V gene: TRBV6-6
clone size: once
CDR3 protein: CASKNPGQDTQYF

J gene: TRBJ2-5
V gene: TRBV7-2
clone size: -
CDR3 protein: CASSPLTGRETQYF

J gene: TRBJ2-7
V gene: TRBV19
clone size: few
CDR3 protein: CASSPTASQNEQYF

J gene: TRBJ1-2
V gene: TRBV4-2
clone size: -
CDR3 protein: CASSQDRISGSYGYTF

J gene: TRBJ2-3
V gene: TRBV27
clone size: -
CDR3 protein: CASSKGLDTQYF

J gene: TRBJ1-5
V gene: TRBV28
clone size: few
CDR3 protein: CASSLVQASNQPQHF

J gene: TRBJ1-3
V gene: TRBV6-1
clone size: -
CDR3 protein: CASRSREKDTIYF

J gene: TRBJ2-2
V gene: TRBV5-1
clone size: -
CDR3 protein: CASSPGQGAFGELFF

J gene: TRBJ1-4
V gene: TRBV5-1
clone size: -
CDR3 protein: CASSLDGTTNEKLFF

J gene: TRBJ1-1
V gene: TRBV6-1
clone size: -
CDR3 protein: CASSAVGPNTEAFF

J gene: TRBJ2-7
V gene: TRBV7-2
clone size: -
CDR3 protein: CASSSTGTGSYEQYF

J gene: TRBJ2-7
V gene: TRBV27
clone size: -
CDR3 protein: CASSPLSGDLYEQYF

J gene: TRBJ2-3
V gene: TRBV5-4
clone size: -
CDR3 protein: CASSLTHTDTQYF

J gene: TRBJ1-5
V gene: TRBV18
clone size: -
CDR3 protein: CASSQDRAYQPQHF